In this sample, the clone carrying this T cell receptor beta chain turned up once. Its antigen is undetermined. The data derive from a study of graft-versus-host responses after intestinal transplantation. Germline V gene data show CDR1 as SEHNR and CDR2 as FQNEAQ (reference sequence). V shed 5 bases and J shed 1 base, with 20 bases lying between them. The CDR3 spans 17 residues. Study-level results: GvH clones appeared in recipient marrow, some first in ileum or blood.

Only in-frame clones appear in the TCRdb table, and some are missing; sequencing was by immunoSEQ multiplex PCR. The data hold tens of thousands of clones, with about 90% observed a single time. This sample comprised unstimulated CD8+ T cells sorted from spleen or lymph node cells, obtained before intestinal transplant. The sequence was obtained from a human donor who received an intestinal transplant. This chain joins TRBV7-9 and TRBJ2-5, with TRBD1 as a possible D gene (6 bases). CDR3 in DNA: TGTGCCAGCAGCCAATTAGGGTACAGGGAAGGCCAAGAGACCCAGTACTTC. Protein product: CASSQLGYREGQETQYF.